The rows below give T cell receptor beta chains drawn from one sample of a study of control samples from healthy donors and cancer patients. The protocol was immunoSEQ multiplex PCR, while the TCRdb copy is restricted to in-frame clones and leaves out a portion. Seen here are roughly 76,000 clones, roughly 93% observed once, and the top ten hold over 1%. Material: PBMCs. All receptors come from a woman aged 40-49 years with lung cancer. CDR3s include the opening cysteine and the closing phenylalanine or tryptophan. The order of the fields is J gene, D gene, V gene, clone size, CDR3 protein, CDR3 DNA. D genes are given only for firm matches. Clone size appears in some rows only: once, few, many, or a class for an expanded clone.

TRBJ1-2 TRBD1 TRBV3-1/TRBV3-2 . CASSRGEARTGYGYTF TGTGCCAGCAGCCGCGGGGAAGCCCGGACAGGCTATGGCTACACCTTC
TRBJ2-1 . TRBV5-4 . CASSLGGARSYNEQFF TGTGCCAGCAGCTTGGGGGGGGCCCGCTCCTACAATGAGCAGTTCTTC
TRBJ2-1 . TRBV27 . CASSFRGPNEQFF TGTGCCAGCAGTTTTCGGGGGCCGAATGAGCAGTTCTTC
TRBJ2-7 . TRBV20-1 . CSASLPYEQYF TGCAGTGCTAGTCTGCCCTACGAGCAGTACTTC
TRBJ2-6 TRBD1 TRBV10-3 . CAISVTGGSGANVLTF TGTGCCATCAGTGTAACAGGGGGTTCTGGGGCCAACGTCCTGACTTTC
TRBJ2-5 . TRBV12-3/TRBV12-4 once CASSLGWAETQYF TGTGCCAGCAGCCTAGGGTGGGCCGAGACCCAGTACTTC
TRBJ1-2 . TRBV27 . CASSLTAAPDYGYTF TGTGCCAGCAGTTTGACGGCGGCCCCTGACTATGGCTACACCTTC
TRBJ1-6 . TRBV12-5 . CASGLVAWGSYNSPLHF TGTGCTAGTGGTTTGGTAGCGTGGGGCTCCTATAATTCACCCCTCCACTTT
TRBJ1-5 . TRBV7-2 . CASSLAVGDNNQPQHF TGTGCCAGCAGCTTAGCCGTGGGGGACAACAATCAGCCCCAGCATTTT
TRBJ1-2 . TRBV3-1/TRBV3-2 . CASSQEKPTSLNWGYTF TGTGCCAGCAGCCAAGAAAAGCCTACGTCTCTTAATTGGGGCTACACCTTC
TRBJ2-3 TRBD2 TRBV5-4 once CASTRPGTSGSDTQYF TGTGCCAGCACCCGGCCGGGGACTAGCGGTTCAGATACGCAGTATTTT
TRBJ1-5 . TRBV19 . CASSIPTRNQPQHF TGTGCCAGTAGTATTCCGACACGTAATCAGCCCCAGCATTTT
TRBJ2-5 TRBD1 TRBV10-3 . CAISGTTGVETQYF TGTGCCATCAGTGGTACGACAGGGGTAGAGACCCAGTACTTC
TRBJ2-5 TRBD1 TRBV5-6 . CASSRGPGQGARETQYF TGTGCCAGCAGCAGGGGCCCGGGACAGGGGGCGCGGGAGACCCAGTACTTC
TRBJ2-5 . TRBV6-7 . CASSPRRRETQYF TGTGCCAGCAGTCCGAGGCGGCGGGAGACCCAGTACTTC
TRBJ1-1 . TRBV3-1/TRBV3-2 . CASSHQSTSGEAFF TGTGCCAGCAGCCACCAATCGACGTCCGGTGAAGCTTTCTTT
TRBJ2-7 . TRBV16 . CASSPRAGAPYEQYF TGTGCCAGCAGCCCTCGGGCGGGGGCCCCTTACGAGCAGTACTTC